Below, one T cell receptor (beta chain) is given with its context. It lacks a known antigen. The input lacks base qualities; no much larger clone sits a single base away. These data come from a study of cytomegalovirus exposure and HLA in healthy donors (dated by TCRdb to about 2017). With respect to the entire study: According to an earlier analysis of 450 to 650 of the donors, 150 million to 200 million T cells yielded 90 million to 140 million unique TCR beta sequences and about 300 Gb of sequence data. In addition to the first cohort of 500 to 850 subjects, a separate validation cohort of approximately 130 different subjects was used. Both class I and class II loci were covered by HLA typing, at four-digit resolution. To predict cytomegalovirus infection status, the study brought together high-throughput TCR immunosequencing, statistical association of individual TCRs with disease status, and machine learning. Genome-wide SNP genotypes for about 60% of the 666 donors were used in a later genetic analysis, which treated that subset as a discovery cohort. Using immunosequencing, the study profiled T cell repertoires from 640 or so subjects and related those repertoires to cytomegalovirus serostatus. Of the approximately 400 genotyped donors, roughly 76% were placed in the genetic ancestry cluster associated with self-reported Caucasian donors. Across about 370 genotyped donors of the cohort, an average of approximately 200,000 unique TCR beta nucleotide sequences per donor were sequenced, and roughly 20% of those sequences were non-productive. Alongside the repertoire data, information on donor age, sex, ethnicity and CMV serostatus was compiled. Because of strong linkage in the cohort, five DR-DQ haplotypes were treated as single units for association and clustering. All discovery cohort repertoires had been generated on a single sequencing platform. To decide whether each TCR beta V gene segment behaved as functional or pseudogenic, an earlier analysis of several hundred of the donors relied on high-throughput TCR beta sequencing. Approximately 310 gigabases of sequencing data and 70 million to 95 million unique TCR sequences made up an early release that covered some 640 HLA-typed donors. The aim of the study was to test whether cataloging public T cell receptors could identify signatures of past pathogen exposure. Rather than using new phenotypic data, the later analysis identified candidate immune exposures from TCR beta sequences and from how often those sequences occurred across donors. The number of typed donors differed by locus: roughly 620-630 for A, B, C, DRB1 and DQB1; 500 to 550 for DQA1; roughly 600 for DPA1; and roughly 470 for DPB1. In a later analysis, previously published TCR beta repertoires from about 640 donors were re-analyzed and high-resolution HLA genotyping was added so that TCR occurrence patterns could be studied. General study outcomes and caveats: Some IMGT-functional V segments, including TRBV6-2 and TRBV6-3, could not be told apart with the 87-base-pair reads, so those segments were excluded. HLA typing was unavailable for some donors at each locus, so association tests used only the typed subset. In an earlier analysis of some 640 of the donors, most TCR beta V segments were observed in productive rearrangements about 90% or about 30% of the time, broadly matching IMGT annotations. A cluster of highly shared sequence variants was judged likely to represent a technical artifact of the sequencing pipeline. Roughly uniform sequencing depth across donors was assumed in presence/absence analyses, although this assumption may not hold. This cohort had only TCR beta chains sequenced, and the lack of alpha or paired-chain data limited which features could be detected. According to a later analysis, parvovirus B19, influenza, CMV and Epstein-Barr virus appeared linked to several top co-occurrence clusters. Most TCR sequences were observed very rarely across donors, whereas some public TCRs were present in many individuals. Roughly 17 rarely observed V segments, including chromosome 9 orphons, were excluded from the earlier analysis of several hundred of the donors because counts were too low. Assigning TCR associations to individual alleles was difficult when HLA alleles, especially DR and DQ, strongly co-occurred. V-gene and J-gene trimming of TCR beta chains was associated with a missense DCLRE1C variant in a later genetic analysis, and the association was replicated in an independent cohort. In the study, 150 to 200 TCR beta chains were listed as associated with cytomegalovirus. In a later analysis, HLA-associated TCR beta chains were found to be more clonally expanded and to have lower generation probabilities than equally common non-associated chains. The classifier was reported to diagnose cytomegalovirus status with high specificity and sensitivity in both the original and validation cohorts. Three of the identified cytomegalovirus-associated TCR beta chains were confirmed in vitro to be specific for cytomegalovirus antigens. According to a later analysis, most CMV-associated TCR beta chains appeared to be HLA-restricted, and the HLA associations seemed to be driven largely by CMV exposure. According to a later analysis, TCR association rates differed among HLA loci, with DRB1 alleles showing the most associated TCRs and HLA-C alleles showing the fewest. Linkage disequilibrium might explain the correlated functional status among segregating V segments, but an unknown experimental factor could not be excluded. The authors suggested that the approach could potentially be generalized to other disease states and immunological phenotypes. A further reported finding was that TCR beta sequences accurately predicted the HLA-A and HLA-B alleles for most subjects in the first cohort. A later analysis associated 17,000 or so TCR beta sequences with specific HLA alleles at a false discovery rate of 0.05. CMV serostatus was the only immune exposure information available for the cohort. In a later genetic analysis, fewer N-insertions in productive TCRs were reported among donors in an Asian-associated ancestry cluster than the roughly 640-donor mean.

In total, over 600 healthy bone marrow donors made up the cohort. At the time of sampling, all cohort members were nominally healthy, though unrecorded immune exposures were likely present. The donor tested CMV seronegative and was one of the 352 seronegative cohort members. A peripheral blood sample was collected from each donor, and TCR beta sequencing was performed on peripheral blood mononuclear cells. The Qiagen DNeasy Blood Extraction Kit was used to extract genomic DNA from the blood cell samples. CDR1 is given as SGHDT and CDR2 as YYEEEE, both from the germline V gene. The trim is 0 bases for V and 0 bases for J, with a gap of 6 bases between the germline ends. The CDR3 measures 15 amino acids from cysteine to phenylalanine. Left in the record is the CDR3 DNA by itself, 45 bases read in frame from the first base. Library preparation was by the immunoSEQ multiplex PCR assay. A mixture of 60 forward primers for TCR Vbeta segments and 13 reverse primers for TCR Jbeta segments was used in the multiplex PCR. The CDR3 region of rearranged TCR beta genes was amplified from genomic DNA by a multiplex PCR assay. The Illumina HiSeq System was used to sequence the amplified TCR beta libraries as 87-base-pair reads. Processing in the source paper ran as follows. A later analysis tallied 75 million to 95 million unique TCR beta chains across the 660 or so repertoires, and about 10 million of those chains were shared by two or more donors. A nearest-neighbor algorithm error-corrected the raw reads and collapsed the reads into unique sequences, merging closely related sequences to remove PCR and sequencing errors. V, D and J gene segments were assigned by aligning CDR3 sequences to IMGT reference sequences. Each retained sequence needed at least a six-nucleotide match to both a V gene segment and a J gene segment. Rearrangements were classified as productive when the CDR3 lacked stop codons and remained in frame with V and J, and all other rearrangements were classified as non-productive. Following IMGT convention, CDR3 was defined as the stretch from the second conserved V-encoded cysteine to the conserved J-encoded phenylalanine. The earlier analysis of about 500 of the donors excluded sequences that lacked an unambiguous match to a single V gene segment. In an earlier analysis of some 590 of the donors, a V segment was called functional when productive rearrangements were above 56.7%, and segregating when the standard deviation between donors exceeded 5%. A statistical classification framework was built to diagnose cytomegalovirus status from the catalog of TCR beta chain sequences. V and J gene assignment, in a later analysis, came from comparing TCR nucleotide sequences with IMGT/GENE-DB human TR gene sequences. The TCRdist pipeline was used in a later analysis to assign CDR3 sequences and most-parsimonious VDJ recombination scenarios. A later analysis defined each TCR beta chain by its CDR3 amino acid sequence plus V-gene family, and excluded reads lacking a unique V-gene family. To address suspected cross-contamination and a sequencing artifact, a later analysis removed around 590 highly shared, low-generation-probability nucleotide sequences. For each public chain, a later analysis derived a clonal expansion index from normalized ranks of inferred template counts within each repertoire. A later analysis computed generation probabilities with a VDJ recombination model fitted to out-of-frame rearrangements, and checked the results against IGoR. In a later analysis, TCR-TCR, TCR-HLA and TCR-CMV co-occurrence was scored with hypergeometric tests, and a repertoire-size bias correction was applied to TCR pairs. In a later analysis, false discovery rates were estimated by permuting HLA or CMV assignments 20 times. In a later analysis, co-occurring TCRs were grouped using DBSCAN, and TCRdist sequence similarity was added for clustering within HLA-allele-positive subsets. Co-occurrence clustering excluded repertoires with fewer than 30,000 or more than 120,000 public chains, plus five with anomalous nucleotide sharing. This immuneACCESS table, as held by TCRdb, lists in-frame sequences with V and J called but not all clones. Of the missing ones, under half trace to an unresolved V gene in checked studies; the others have no known cause. V and J calls and clone size are copied from that table; D and trimming were computed from the DNA. The sample records hundreds of thousands of clones, around 79% of which are singletons. Under 0.25% of the sample goes to the ten largest clones.

The clonotype originates from a girl between 2 and 10 years old in good health and CMV-seronegative. The sample consisted of PBMCs. The receptor chain draws on TRBV5-6 and TRBJ2-2, with the identity of the D gene unclear. The DNA is TGTGCCAGCAGCTTGGGCCTAACGAACACCGGGGAGCTGTTTTTT. The resulting protein is CASSLGLTNTGELFF.